What follows are 31 T cell receptor beta chains derived from one specimen sequenced in a study of blood T cell repertoires in COVID-19. TCRdb keeps only in-frame clones here, not all; method: immunoSEQ multiplex PCR. The repertoire holds under 130,000 clones, with 75% to 90% as singletons. Sequences were obtained from peripheral blood. These receptor sequences come from a woman aged 80 or over with acute or convalescent COVID-19.

This chain joins TRBV29-1 and TRBJ2-2; 7 bases are a match to TRBD1. The germline V gene encodes CDR1 SQVTM and CDR2 ANQGSEA. The CDR3 is made up of 14 amino acids. V gave up 7 bases and J gave up 0 bases; unmatched junction bases: 5. This CDR3 reads CSGGRGTNTGELFF. DNA for the CDR3: TGCAGCGGGGGCAGGGGGACGAACACCGGGGAGCTGTTTTTT.

This chain uses TRBV6-5 with TRBJ1-6, with D perhaps TRBD1 (5 bases). In germline, CDR1 is MNHEY, CDR2 SVGAGI. The V end was cut by 6 bases, the J end by 9 bases, with 18 bases between. There are 15 residues in the CDR3. The CDR3 protein is CASRPPGTAGSPLHF. The CDR3 region has the DNA TGTGCCAGCAGACCCCCCGGGACTGCAGGTTCACCCCTCCACTTT.

Worth noting for this clone: The junction shows a germline mismatch at one end, possibly a read error. This chain joins TRBV2 and TRBJ2-1; weak D call: TRBD1 (6 bases). Germline V gives CDR1 SNHLY, CDR2 FYNNEI. This CDR3 has 11 residues. Here the CDR3 reads CASMDQGHCVF. The CDR3 coding sequence is TGTGCCAGCATGGATCAGGGACATTGTGTCTTC.

DNA of the CDR3: TGTGCCAGCAGGACAGGGTTCGGGGTTGAAAAACTGTTTTTT. It codes for CASRTGFGVEKLFF. The genes are TRBV6-6 and TRBJ1-4; 7 nucleotides line up with TRBD1. With 6 bases clipped from V and 7 bases from J, the junction kept 8 bases outside the gene matches. Looked up from germline, CDR1 is MNHNY and CDR2 is SVGAGI (reference sequence). The CDR3 contains 14 residues.

DNA of the CDR3: TGTGCCAGCAGCCCCTTAGACGGGGGCGAGCAGTACTTC. Its protein product is CASSPLDGGEQYF. The chain links TRBV3-1 (or the pseudogene TRBV3-2) to TRBJ2-7; D might be TRBD2 (6 bases). Looked up from germline, CDR1 is LGHDT and CDR2 is YNNKEL (reference sequence). V lost 4 bases to trimming and J lost 6 bases, with 13 bases between them. This CDR3 comprises 13 residues.

The gene calls are TRBV4-1 and TRBJ2-2, with D maybe TRBD1 (6 bases). Trimming removed 1 base at V and 5 bases at J, with 17 bases between. Germline V CDR1 and CDR2: MGHRA, YSYEKL. The CDR3 runs 17 residues. CDR3 nucleotides: TGCGCCAGCAGCCAAGGGGGGCTGTTACGGGGTACCGGGGAGCTGTTTTTT. It specifies CASSQGGLLRGTGELFF.

The chain is built from TRBV29-1 and TRBJ1-2, with 10 bases matching TRBD1. Germline lookup yields CDR1 SQVTM and CDR2 ANQGSEA. Trimming cost V 6 bases and J 8 bases; bases outside gene matches: 3. The CDR3 sequence is 11 residues long. CDR3 in DNA: TGCAGCGTGGGACAGGGGATCGGCTACACCTTC. This sequence encodes CSVGQGIGYTF.

The rearrangement links TRBV19 to TRBJ1-2, with 10 bases lining up with TRBD1. V was clipped by 1 base and J by 0 bases; unmatched bases: 5. This CDR3 is 17 amino acids long. CDR1 LNHDA and CDR2 SQIVND come from the germline V gene (reference sequence). The CDR3 sequence is CASSIAGTGVSNYGYTF. The CDR3 nucleotides read TGTGCCAGTAGTATAGCCGGGACAGGGGTTTCTAACTATGGCTACACCTTC.

In this sample, this clone turned up once. The chain combines TRBV7-2 with TRBJ1-2, with 10 bases lining up with TRBD1. The CDR3 runs to 16 residues. Germline CDR1 reads SGHTA; CDR2 reads FQGNSA. The V and J ends lost 1 base and 0 bases, in that order; junction bases with no gene match: 2. In nucleotides, the CDR3 is TGTGCCAGCAGCTTAGGGACAGGGGGACCTAACTATGGCTACACCTTC. Translated: CASSLGTGGPNYGYTF. Supplemented by reference TRBV7-2 and TRBJ1-2, the full variable domain reads GAGVSQSPSNKVTEKGKDVELRCDPISGHTALYWYRQSLGQGLEFLIYFQGNSAPDKSGLPSDRFSAERTGGSVSTLTIQRTQQEDSAVYLCASSLGTGGPNYGYTFGSGTRLTVV.

V and J are TRBV18 and TRBJ2-5; 14 bases are shared with TRBD2. V lost 3 bases, J lost 1 base, and 1 base stayed unmatched. Germline V gene data show CDR1 as KGHSH and CDR2 as LQKENI. The CDR3 totals 16 residues. CDR3 sequence (DNA): TGTGCCAGCTCACCCGGGACTAGCGGGGGCCAAGAGACCCAGTACTTC. Protein sequence: CASSPGTSGGQETQYF. Combining the CDR3 with reference TRBV18 and TRBJ2-5 gives the whole variable domain NAGVMQNPRHLVRRRGQEARLRCSPMKGHSHVYWYRQLPEEGLKFMVYLQKENIIDESGMPKERFSAEFPKEGPSILRIQQVVRGDSAAYFCASSPGTSGGQETQYFGPGTRLLVL.

The V gene is TRBV3-1 (or the pseudogene TRBV3-2), the J gene TRBJ2-5; 8 nucleotides agree with TRBD2. V was clipped by 5 bases and J by 1 base; unmatched bases: 6. Germline V lookup: CDR1 LGHDT, CDR2 YNNKEL (reference sequence). The CDR3 extends over 15 amino acids. CDR3 coding DNA: TGTGCCAGCAGCAATAGCGGGACACCCCAAGAGACCCAGTACTTC. Translated: CASSNSGTPQETQYF.

This chain connects TRBV5-6 to TRBJ2-2; D perhaps matches TRBD2 (5 bases). The CDR3 consists of 12 residues. Trimming pared 1 base from V and 13 bases from J, leaving 11 bases between. Germline CDR1 SGHDT, CDR2 YYEEEE. The CDR3 nucleotides read TGTGCCAGCAGCTTGATGAGGGTTGGGCTGTTTTTT. It is translated as CASSLMRVGLFF.

This clone was seen just once. The J gene is TRBJ1-4, the V gene TRBV25-1, with TRBD1 identical over 10 bases. V dropped 3 bases and J dropped 6; count of bases not matched to a gene: 1. The CDR3 is made up of 14 amino acids. Germline V CDR1 and CDR2: MGHDK, SYGVNS. DNA of the CDR3: TGTGCCAGCAGTGAGACAGGGGGCTATGAAAAACTGTTTTTT. As protein: CASSETGGYEKLFF.

Concerning this clone itself: This sequence may be a read error, since a much larger clone differs from it by one base. The J gene is TRBJ1-6, the V gene TRBV25-1, with TRBD1 identical over 9 bases. Germline-derived CDR1 and CDR2 are MGHDK and SYGVNS. The V gene end was trimmed by 6 bases and the J gene end by 7 bases; junction bases not matched to a gene: 4. This CDR3 contains 14 residues. CDR3 protein: CASSSGTGNSPLHF. In DNA, the CDR3 is TGTGCCAGCAGCTCCGGGACAGGGAATTCACCCCTCCACTTT.

The chain combines TRBV28 with TRBJ1-2, with unresolved D. The V and J ends lost 6 bases and 4 bases respectively, with 12 bases between them. Looked up from germline, CDR1 is MDHEN and CDR2 is SYDVKM. The CDR3 runs to 13 residues. For the CDR3, the DNA is TGTGCCAGCAGGGTCGTAGACTCCTATGGCTACACCTTC. Its protein product is CASRVVDSYGYTF.

J is TRBJ2-1 and V is TRBV10-3; D may be TRBD2 (5 bases). Between the trimmed V and J ends, which lost 3 bases and 0 bases, there was a span of 9 bases. The length of the CDR3 is 15 residues. Germline loops: CDR1 ENHRY, CDR2 SYGVKD. This CDR3 reads CAISEGSGSYNEQFF. CDR3 nucleotides: TGTGCCATCAGTGAAGGGAGTGGCTCCTACAATGAGCAGTTCTTC.

The chain combines TRBV28 with TRBJ1-5; 8 bases are a match to TRBD1. CDR1 MDHEN and CDR2 SYDVKM come from the germline V gene. V trimming: 1 base; J trimming: 6 bases; junction bases outside the gene matches: 5. The CDR3 loop spans 15 amino acids. The CDR3: CASSLLQGGVQPQHF. As DNA, the CDR3 is TGTGCCAGCAGTTTATTACAGGGGGGAGTTCAGCCCCAGCATTTT.

This chain's CDR3 is CASSPPSDRVNEQFF. The CDR3 DNA is TGTGCCAGCTCACCACCGTCCGACAGGGTAAATGAGCAGTTCTTC. The chain has TRBV18 and TRBJ2-1; TRBD1 matches at 7 bases. This CDR3 spans 15 amino acids. Germline trimming cut 0 bases from V and 7 bases from J; bases unmatched to any gene: 6. Per germline, CDR1 KGHSH and CDR2 LQKENI.

For the CDR3, the DNA is TGTGCCAGCAGCTTTGGGGACAGGGCGGCTGAGACCCAGTACTTC. Translation gives CASSFGDRAAETQYF. The chain combines TRBV7-6 with TRBJ2-5, with TRBD1 matching over 9 bases. The CDR3 has 15 amino acids. The germline CDR1 and CDR2 sequences are SGHVS and FNYEAQ. J was trimmed by 5 bases and V by 3 bases; bases with no gene match: 7.

The rearrangement links TRBV10-2 to TRBJ1-4; tentative D call: TRBD1 (6 bases). The CDR3 sequence is 14 residues long. Germline V gene sequence: CDR1 WSHSY, CDR2 SAAADI. Between the trimmed V and J ends, which lost 3 bases and 4 bases, there was a span of 9 bases. CDR3 residues: CASSDPGVNEKLFF. CDR3 DNA: TGCGCCAGCAGTGACCCAGGGGTTAATGAAAAACTGTTTTTT.

The chain employs TRBV7-9 and TRBJ1-2; D is ambiguous. The CDR3 consists of 15 residues. Germline V gene sequence: CDR1 SEHNR, CDR2 FQNEAQ (reference sequence). V lost 1 base to trimming and J lost 7 bases, with 16 bases between them. CDR3 coding DNA: TGTGCCAGCAGCTTAGATTCAATTGTGGGCCTTGGCTACACCTTC. This gives the protein CASSLDSIVGLGYTF.

As regards this clone: This same CDR3 is encoded by further DNA sequences in the sample. This chain connects TRBV6-6 to TRBJ1-1; D is ambiguous. The CDR3 covers 13 residues. Germline lookup yields CDR1 MNHNY and CDR2 SVGAGI (reference sequence). Trimming removed 6 bases from V and 1 base from J, with 9 bases in between. CDR3 in DNA: TGTGCCAGCAGGCAAACAGAGAACACTGAAGCTTTCTTT. Translated: CASRQTENTEAFF.

The rearrangement uses TRBV5-8 and TRBJ1-5; D is uncertain. This CDR3 contains 14 residues. Germline V gene sequence: CDR1 SGHTS, CDR2 YDEGEE. The V end lost 1 base, the J end lost 4 bases, and 9 bases lay between the germline ends. The CDR3 protein is CASSLRWANQPQHF. In nucleotides, the CDR3 is TGTGCCAGCAGCTTGCGTTGGGCAAATCAGCCCCAGCATTTT.

The genes are TRBV10-3 and TRBJ1-5; 9 positions agree with TRBD1. V lost 0 bases to trimming and J lost 2 bases; unmatched junction nucleotides: 11. Germline values: CDR1 ENHRY, CDR2 SYGVKD. This CDR3 region has 19 residues. CDR3 in DNA: TGTGCCATCAGTGAGTCGGGACAGGGAATAGGTGGTGGCAATCAGCCCCAGCATTTT. Translating it yields CAISESGQGIGGGNQPQHF.

The chain links TRBV27 to TRBJ1-5; a weak D match, TRBD1 (6 bases). This CDR3 contains 15 residues. Germline V lookup: CDR1 MNHEY, CDR2 SMNVEV (reference sequence). Trimming pared 2 bases from V and 3 bases from J, leaving 11 bases between. The CDR3 sequence: CASSLRGGINQPQHF. DNA of the CDR3: TGTGCCAGCAGTTTAAGGGGGGGGATCAATCAGCCCCAGCATTTT.

This rearrangement joins TRBV10-3 to TRBJ1-1; 8 bases match TRBD1. CDR1 ENHRY and CDR2 SYGVKD come from the germline V gene. The CDR3 covers 14 residues. V lost 4 bases to trimming and J lost 3 bases; unmatched junction nucleotides: 4. The CDR3 reads CAISVLQGDTEAFF. The CDR3 region has the DNA TGTGCCATCAGTGTTTTACAGGGGGACACTGAAGCTTTCTTT.

J is TRBJ2-1 and V is TRBV7-2; tentative D call: TRBD2 (7 bases). The CDR3 length is 17 residues. The germline V and J ends were trimmed by 4 bases and 8 bases, with 24 bases remaining between them. In germline, CDR1 is SGHTA, CDR2 FQGNSA. The CDR3 region is CASSYGTPGLLRHEQFF. The CDR3 nucleotides are TGTGCCAGCAGCTACGGGACACCGGGACTACTACGGCATGAGCAGTTCTTC.

This chain uses TRBV19 with TRBJ1-2; 7 bases align to TRBD1. V gave up 11 bases and J gave up 4 bases; unmatched junction bases: 10. Germline CDR1 is LNHDA and CDR2 is SQIVND (reference sequence). The CDR3 consists of 13 residues. The CDR3 DNA follows: TGTGCCTCAAAGGTGACAGGGATCTATGGCTACACCTTC. The encoded protein is CASKVTGIYGYTF.

J is TRBJ2-1 and V is TRBV29-1; TRBD2 aligns across 10 bases. The CDR3 contains 13 residues. Trimming at V came to 6 bases and at J to 2 bases, leaving 1 base not matched to a gene. Germline V CDR1 and CDR2: SQVTM, ANQGSEA. The CDR3 here is CSVGTSAYNEQFF. In DNA, the CDR3 is TGCAGCGTGGGGACTAGCGCCTACAATGAGCAGTTCTTC.

V and J are TRBV24-1 and TRBJ2-6, with 8 bases that match TRBD1. The CDR3 extends over 15 amino acids. CDR1 KGHDR and CDR2 SFDVKD come from the germline V gene. V lost 6 bases to trimming and J lost 4 bases; unmatched junction nucleotides: 4. In DNA, the CDR3 is TGTGCCACCAGTCGGACAGGGCCCGGGGCCAACGTCCTGACTTTC. It is translated as CATSRTGPGANVLTF.

The chain carries TRBV7-8 and TRBJ1-3; 7 bases align to TRBD1. Per the germline V gene, CDR1 is SGHVS and CDR2 is FQNEAQ. This CDR3 comprises 14 residues. The junction had 3 bases not matched to a gene; V was cut back by 5 bases and J by 2 bases. The CDR3 loop is CASSPTGTGNTIYF. CDR3 DNA sequence: TGTGCCAGCAGCCCGACAGGGACTGGAAACACCATATATTTT.